Listed below are T cell receptor beta chains from one sample, sequenced in a study of radiation and T cells in renal cell carcinoma. The table came from immunoSEQ multiplex PCR; TCRdb's copy has only in-frame clones and leaves some out. This table has fewer than 55,000 clones, roughly 78% appearing once. This material consisted of blood, taken from a patient whose treatment included radiotherapy and nephrectomy. These receptors came from a woman in her seventies with renal cell carcinoma. Each CDR3 is given with its conserved first and last residue. The D gene is left open where the match is weak. Rows give clone size only sometimes, using once, few, many, or a class for an expanded clone.

size	V	J	D	CDR3	DNA
-	TRBV11-2	TRBJ2-7	TRBD2	CASSFGLAGARQYF	TGTGCCAGCAGCTTCGGGCTAGCGGGAGCGAGGCAGTACTTC
-	TRBV18	TRBJ2-2	TRBD1	CASSSSTGVETGELFF	TGTGCCAGCTCAAGCTCGACAGGGGTGGAGACCGGGGAGCTGTTTTTT
few	TRBV7-9	TRBJ2-1	-	CASSSGFYNEQFF	TGTGCCAGCAGCTCCGGGTTCTACAATGAGCAGTTCTTC
few	TRBV19	TRBJ1-5	-	CASSRGAAQPQHF	TGTGCCAGTAGCAGAGGTGCTGCTCAGCCCCAGCATTTT
-	TRBV9	TRBJ1-6	-	CASSVQGGQNSPLHF	TGTGCCAGCAGCGTCCAAGGAGGACAGAATTCACCCCTCCACTTT
-	TRBV11-3	TRBJ1-3	-	CASSRDRGNTIYF	TGTGCCAGCAGCCGGGACCGTGGAAACACCATATATTTT
-	TRBV6-1	TRBJ1-2	-	CASSERGQPPNYGYTF	TGTGCCAGCAGTGAACGGGGGCAACCCCCTAACTATGGCTACACCTTC
-	TRBV7-7	TRBJ2-5	-	CASSLAGSQETQYF	TGTGCCAGCAGCTTAGCGGGGTCCCAAGAGACCCAGTACTTC
-	TRBV2	TRBJ2-5	-	CASGSLRETQYF	TGTGCCAGCGGGAGCTTAAGGGAGACCCAGTACTTC
-	TRBV7-8	TRBJ2-1	-	CASSSTPPTAQFF	TGTGCCAGCAGCTCCACCCCTCCGACAGCGCAGTTCTTC
-	TRBV4-2	TRBJ2-3	-	CASSQGERTDTQYF	TGTGCCAGCAGCCAAGGGGAGCGCACAGATACGCAGTATTTT
-	TRBV7-9	TRBJ1-4	-	CASSLDLTLGGPNEKLFF	TGTGCCAGCAGCTTAGACCTCACACTCGGGGGACCTAATGAAAAACTGTTTTTT
-	TRBV19	TRBJ1-3	-	CASSISPGSGNTIYF	TGTGCCAGTAGTATCAGTCCAGGCTCTGGAAACACCATATATTTT
-	TRBV2	TRBJ2-7	-	CASSENRLSYEQYF	TGTGCCAGCAGTGAAAACCGGCTCTCCTACGAGCAGTACTTC
-	TRBV7-3	TRBJ2-2	-	CASSSGPLTGELFF	TGTGCCAGCAGCTCCGGACCCCTAACCGGGGAGCTGTTTTTT
-	TRBV7-2	TRBJ1-6	TRBD1	CASSKDRTNNSPLHF	TGTGCCAGCAGCAAGGACAGGACTAATAATTCACCCCTCCACTTT
-	TRBV5-4	TRBJ1-1	-	CASSLQGLSTEAFF	TGTGCCAGCAGCTTGCAGGGGCTAAGTACTGAAGCTTTCTTT
few	TRBV4-3	TRBJ2-7	TRBD2	CASSQGVSGGYEQYF	TGCGCCAGCAGCCAAGGGGTTAGCGGGGGCTACGAGCAGTACTTC
-	TRBV9	TRBJ2-5	TRBD2	CAPGQGTSGRAAETQYF	TGTGCCCCGGGACAGGGGACTAGCGGGAGGGCCGCAGAGACCCAGTACTTC
-	TRBV4-2	TRBJ2-7	TRBD2	CASSQEGGSGSLYEQYF	TGTGCCAGCAGCCAAGAAGGGGGTAGCGGGAGTTTATACGAGCAGTACTTC
-	TRBV5-1	TRBJ2-6	-	CASTAGSSGANVLTF	TGCGCCAGCACGGCAGGGAGCTCTGGGGCCAACGTCCTGACTTTC
-	TRBV7-2	TRBJ1-5	-	CATSRWSNQPQHF	TGTGCCACTTCTCGGTGGAGCAATCAGCCCCAGCATTTT
-	TRBV4-1	TRBJ2-7	-	CASSRTLGDEQYF	TGCGCCAGCAGTCGGACCCTTGGGGACGAGCAGTACTTC
-	TRBV5-4	TRBJ2-7	TRBD2	CASSSGGLAGGEQYF	TGTGCCAGCAGCTCTGGTGGGCTAGCGGGAGGCGAGCAGTACTTC